Presented here are 27 T cell receptor beta chains from one specimen sequenced in a study of OX40 agonist ivuxolimab in advanced cancers. Generated by immunoSEQ multiplex PCR, the TCRdb table keeps only in-frame clones and is missing some. This sample has 55,000 to 65,000 clones, with around 84% found just once. The material sequenced was CD4+ or CD8+ T cells sorted from blood, taken in a trial of the OX40 agonist ivuxolimab. The receptor source for this set is an adult with an advanced solid tumor such as melanoma, head and neck, liver or kidney cancer.

This chain joins TRBV5-5 and TRBJ2-1, with 10 positions matching TRBD1. The CDR3 contains 16 residues. The ends lost 2 bases at V and 10 bases at J; junction bases unmatched: 12. The germline V gene has CDR1 SGHKS and CDR2 YYEKEE (reference sequence). CDR3 bases: TGTGCCAGCAGCTTAACCGGGACAGGGGCCACCGGCGAGCAGTTCTTC. Protein: CASSLTGTGATGEQFF.

This chain uses TRBV2 with TRBJ2-5; D gene ambiguous. The CDR3 consists of 13 residues. Germline CDR1 is SNHLY and CDR2 is FYNNEI. V lost 4 bases and J 5 bases, leaving 11 bases between the germline ends. The CDR3 coding sequence is TGTGCCAGCAGTGGGAACGGGTTGGAGACCCAGTACTTC. This codes for CASSGNGLETQYF.

This chain joins TRBV6-5 and TRBJ1-1, with D perhaps matching TRBD1 (5 bases). Trimming took 5 bases from V and 1 from J, leaving 14 bases between them. CDR3 size: 15 residues. CDR1 and CDR2 from the germline V gene are MNHEY and SVGAGI. The CDR3 DNA reads TGTGCCAGCAGTAATCTCGTCGGACAGAACACTGAAGCTTTCTTT. This codes for CASSNLVGQNTEAFF.

The J gene is TRBJ2-7, the V gene TRBV28; 10 positions match TRBD1. Germline V gene sequence: CDR1 MDHEN, CDR2 SYDVKM. Trimming took 6 bases from V and 2 from J; bases not matched to a gene: 7. There are 15 residues in the CDR3. The CDR3: CASRPPGQGTYEQYF. CDR3 nucleotides: TGTGCCAGCAGGCCTCCGGGACAGGGGACCTACGAGCAGTACTTC.

The rearrangement joins TRBV6-1 to TRBJ1-2; D is ambiguous. Trimming removed 2 bases at V and 9 bases at J, with 13 bases between. The CDR3 covers 13 residues. Germline V gene data show CDR1 as MNHNS and CDR2 as SASEGT. This chain's CDR3 is CASSERHFFSYTF. The CDR3 DNA sequence: TGTGCCAGCAGTGAAAGACATTTTTTTAGCTACACCTTC.

CDR3 loop: CASSQGGGGLGTEAFF. CDR3 sequence (DNA): TGCGCCAGCAGCCAAGGAGGGGGGGGATTGGGCACTGAAGCTTTCTTT. V is TRBV4-1 and J is TRBJ1-1, with a tentative D call TRBD1 (6 bases). CDR1 and CDR2 (germline): MGHRA, YSYEKL. The CDR3 runs to 16 residues. V dropped 1 base and J dropped 4 bases, with 16 bases sitting between them.

This clone was detected only a few times. The chain links TRBV7-6 to TRBJ2-7; 9 nucleotides line up with TRBD1. The CDR3 sequence is 17 residues long. After removal of 5 bases from V and 1 base from J, the junction contained 12 bases not matched to a gene. In germline, CDR1 is SGHVS, CDR2 FNYEAQ. CDR3 sequence: CASSPTTWGTGSYEQYF. DNA for the CDR3: TGTGCCAGCAGCCCCACCACCTGGGGGACAGGGTCCTACGAGCAGTACTTC.

This clone occurred a few times. The V gene is TRBV5-4, the J gene TRBJ2-2; D perhaps matches TRBD1 (6 bases). There are 17 residues in the CDR3. Trimming stripped 0 bases from V and 0 bases from J, with 12 bases between. Germline V gene sequence: CDR1 SGHNT, CDR2 YYREEE (reference sequence). The CDR3 spells CASSLDWGLANTGELFF. CDR3 sequence (DNA): TGTGCCAGCAGCTTGGATTGGGGGCTCGCGAACACCGGGGAGCTGTTTTTT.

This chain uses TRBV2 with TRBJ2-6; tentative D call: TRBD1 (6 bases). This CDR3 is 16 amino acids long. CDR1 is SNHLY, CDR2 FYNNEI, per germline. Between the trimmed V and J ends, which lost 11 bases and 4 bases, there was a span of 21 bases. CDR3 loop: CAGYTGTAAGANVLTF. CDR3 bases: TGTGCCGGTTATACAGGGACCGCGGCGGGGGCCAACGTCCTGACTTTC.

The chain has TRBV10-3 and TRBJ1-1, with D possibly being TRBD1 (5 bases). The V and J ends lost 11 bases and 5 bases respectively, with 21 bases between them. From germline, CDR1 is ENHRY and CDR2 SYGVKD. This CDR3 has 14 amino acids. The CDR3 loop reads CAASQLGGRTEAFF. The DNA of the CDR3 is TGTGCCGCATCTCAACTTGGGGGACGGACTGAAGCTTTCTTT.

This chain connects TRBV18 to TRBJ2-1; 10 positions agree with TRBD2. This CDR3 has 14 residues. The V gene's germline CDR1 is KGHSH and CDR2 LQKENI. With V trimmed by 5 bases and J by 9 bases, 7 bases remained unmatched. The CDR3 DNA reads as TGTGCCAGCTCATCGGCTAGCGGGGGCCGTGAGCAGTTCTTC. It specifies CASSSASGGREQFF.

This sequence joins TRBV27 and TRBJ1-4, with a possible D match to TRBD1 (5 bases). The V end was cut by 6 bases, the J end by 7 bases, with 15 bases between. The CDR3 sequence is 14 residues long. Germline V CDR1 and CDR2: MNHEY, SMNVEV (reference sequence). The CDR3 protein is CASSWGPHGEKLFF. The CDR3 nucleotides read TGTGCCAGCAGCTGGGGCCCCCATGGTGAAAAACTGTTTTTT.

The chain employs TRBV6-5 and TRBJ1-2; 8 bases align to TRBD1. CDR1 and CDR2 (germline): MNHEY, SVGAGI. The trim removed 6 bases at V and 4 bases at J, leaving 10 bases unmatched. The CDR3 sequence is 15 residues long. This CDR3 reads CASRADRGSFYGYTF. The CDR3 DNA reads TGTGCCAGCAGGGCAGACAGGGGCAGTTTCTATGGCTACACCTTC.

The chain is built from TRBV5-4 and TRBJ1-1, with a weak D call TRBD1 (5 bases). Per the germline V gene, CDR1 is SGHNT and CDR2 is YYREEE (reference sequence). This CDR3 contains 14 residues. Trimming removed 0 bases at V and 4 bases at J, with 10 bases between. CDR3 sequence (DNA): TGTGCCAGCAGCTTGGCCGGGAGGGGCACTGAAGCTTTCTTT. Amino acid sequence: CASSLAGRGTEAFF.

The chain is built from TRBV5-4 and TRBJ2-7; TRBD1 matches at 11 bases. Germline CDR1 is SGHNT and CDR2 is YYREEE (reference sequence). The CDR3 totals 15 residues. The junction had 4 bases not matched to a gene; V was cut back by 2 bases and J by 3 bases. The CDR3 is CASSFGGQGVYEQYF. The DNA of the CDR3 is TGTGCCAGCAGCTTTGGGGGACAGGGGGTCTACGAGCAGTACTTC.

This clone was seen a handful of times. The chain has TRBV2 and TRBJ1-4; the match to TRBD1 covers 7 bases. Germline V gene data show CDR1 as SNHLY and CDR2 as FYNNEI. This CDR3 is built from 14 residues. Trimming removed 5 bases from V and 7 bases from J; junction bases left unmatched: 7. In DNA form, the CDR3 reads TGTGCCAGCAGTTTGACAGGGTCGGGTGAAAAACTGTTTTTT. This encodes CASSLTGSGEKLFF. Full variable domain (missing parts from reference TRBV2 and TRBJ1-4): EPEVTQTPSHQVTQMGQEVILRCVPISNHLYFYWYRQILGQKVEFLVSFYNNEISEKSEIFDDQFSVERPDGSNFTLKIRSTKLEDSAMYFCASSLTGSGEKLFFGSGTQLSVL.

The chain uses TRBV6-6 and TRBJ1-4; TRBD1 aligns across 11 bases. The CDR3 has 15 amino acids. From germline, CDR1 is MNHNY and CDR2 SVGAGI (reference sequence). Trimming removed 7 bases from V and 6 bases from J; junction bases left unmatched: 7. This chain's CDR3 is CASKPRTGGDEKLFF. CDR3 bases: TGTGCCAGCAAACCCAGGACAGGGGGCGATGAAAAACTGTTTTTT.

The rearrangement links TRBV11-2 to TRBJ1-2; TRBD1 matches 7 bases. This CDR3 contains 14 residues. Germline trimming cut 5 bases from V and 5 bases from J; bases unmatched to any gene: 8. In germline, CDR1 is SGHAT, CDR2 FQNNGV. As DNA, the CDR3 is TGTGCCAGCAGCCAGGGGGGGACCCCGTATGGCTACACCTTC. The encoded protein is CASSQGGTPYGYTF. Filled out from reference TRBV11-2 and TRBJ1-2, the complete variable domain reads EAGVAQSPRYKIIEKRQSVAFWCNPISGHATLYWYQQILGQGPKLLIQFQNNGVVDDSQLPKDRFSAERLKGVDSTLKIQPAKLEDSAVYLCASSQGGTPYGYTFGSGTRLTVV.

This rearrangement joins TRBV11-3 to TRBJ2-7; D unresolved. The CDR3 is made up of 15 amino acids. Per germline, CDR1 SGHNT and CDR2 YENEEA. V was clipped by 3 bases and J by 0 bases, with 12 bases between them. The DNA for the CDR3 is TGTGCCAGCAGCTTTGGAGCTGGCCCCTCCTACGAGCAGTACTTC. As protein: CASSFGAGPSYEQYF.

This chain connects TRBV6-1 to TRBJ2-7; 7 nucleotides line up with TRBD1. The germline CDR1 and CDR2 sequences are MNHNS and SASEGT. CDR3 length equals 15 residues. Trimming took 4 bases from V and 4 from J; bases not matched to a gene: 10. The CDR3 protein is CASSVPDRLLYEQYF. The DNA for the CDR3 is TGTGCCAGCAGTGTCCCGGACAGGTTACTATACGAGCAGTACTTC.

The rearrangement uses TRBV29-1 and TRBJ1-2; D unresolved. The CDR3 totals 12 residues. V lost 5 bases, J lost 4 bases, and 11 bases lay in between. Germline V gene data show CDR1 as SQVTM and CDR2 as ANQGSEA. The CDR3 nucleotides are TGCAGCGTTAACGACGGATCCTATGGCTACACCTTC. It yields the protein CSVNDGSYGYTF.

The gene calls are TRBV27 and TRBJ1-6; a weak D match, TRBD1 (5 bases). This CDR3 is built from 16 residues. Trimming stripped 5 bases from V and 7 bases from J, with 18 bases between. Germline lookup yields CDR1 MNHEY and CDR2 SMNVEV (reference sequence). This CDR3 reads CASSPRGPAGNSPLHF. DNA of the CDR3: TGTGCCAGCAGTCCACGGGGCCCCGCGGGAAATTCACCCCTCCACTTT.

The chain has TRBV29-1 and TRBJ1-2, with 8 bases identical to TRBD1. The CDR3 is made up of 15 amino acids. V lost 7 bases to trimming and J lost 10 bases; unmatched junction nucleotides: 20. The germline gives CDR1 SQVTM, CDR2 ANQGSEA. The CDR3: CSALSPRGQRYSYTF. In nucleotides, the CDR3 is TGCAGCGCCCTAAGCCCCAGGGGGCAACGCTATTCCTACACCTTC.

J is TRBJ1-4 and V is TRBV18; D is uncertain. CDR3 length: 13 amino acids. V was pared by 3 bases and J by 8 bases, with 10 bases between. The V gene's germline CDR1 is KGHSH and CDR2 LQKENI. The CDR3 DNA follows: TGTGCCAGCTCACCCGACCTTGAGGAAAAACTGTTTTTT. Encoded protein: CASSPDLEEKLFF.

The genes are TRBV10-1 and TRBJ2-3, with TRBD2 identical over 8 bases. This CDR3 has 15 amino acids. The germline V gene has CDR1 WNHNN and CDR2 SYGVQD (reference sequence). Germline trimming cut 2 bases from V and 0 bases from J; bases unmatched to any gene: 1. The DNA of the CDR3 is TGCGCCAGCAGTGAGACTAGCGGAAGCACAGATACGCAGTATTTT. Its protein is CASSETSGSTDTQYF.

V and J are TRBV11-3 and TRBJ1-5, with D perhaps TRBD1 (5 bases). This CDR3 is built from 15 residues. The germline V and J ends were trimmed by 4 bases and 5 bases, with 15 bases remaining between them. Germline CDR1 is SGHNT and CDR2 is YENEEA. In DNA, the CDR3 is TGTGCCAGCAGCTCGAAACAGGAGCCCGATCAGCCCCAGCATTTT. Amino acids: CASSSKQEPDQPQHF.

The J gene is TRBJ1-2, the V gene TRBV6-1; TRBD1 might be the D (5 bases). V was cut by 7 bases and J by 4 bases, with 19 bases left in between. In germline, CDR1 is MNHNS, CDR2 SASEGT. CDR3 length equals 15 residues. This CDR3 is CASIRGPGLVYGYTF. The CDR3 nucleotides are TGTGCCAGCATTCGAGGTCCAGGGCTGGTCTATGGCTACACCTTC.